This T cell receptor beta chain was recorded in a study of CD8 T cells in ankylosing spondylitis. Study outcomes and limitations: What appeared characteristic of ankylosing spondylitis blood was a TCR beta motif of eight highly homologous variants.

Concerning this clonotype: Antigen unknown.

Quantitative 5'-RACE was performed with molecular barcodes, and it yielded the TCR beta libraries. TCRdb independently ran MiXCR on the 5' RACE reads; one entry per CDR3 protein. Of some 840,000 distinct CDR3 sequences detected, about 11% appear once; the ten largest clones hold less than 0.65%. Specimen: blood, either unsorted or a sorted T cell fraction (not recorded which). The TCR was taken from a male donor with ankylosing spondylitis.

CDR3 sequence (DNA): TGTGCCAGCAGTCAGGACATGAGCTCCTACGAGCAGTACTTC. The encoded protein is CASSQDMSSYEQYF. The rearrangement uses TRBV4-2 and TRBJ2-7; tentative D call: TRBD1 (5 bases). Germline V gene sequence: CDR1 LGHNA, CDR2 YNFKEQ. The V end lost 6 bases, the J end lost 0 bases, and 12 bases lay between the germline ends. The CDR3 totals 14 residues.